The T cell receptor (beta chain) under discussion was sequenced for a study of blood T cell repertoires in COVID-19. Overall study: There were acute and convalescent COVID-19 samples, and they came from the United States, Italy and Spain. Sources were T cells, B-cell-depleted T cells, or PBMCs; the material itself was cDNA or gDNA.

Per the original methods: Amplifying reference gene primers gave estimates of nucleated cell counts. This table comes from immunoSEQ multiplex PCR, and its TCRdb copy is limited to in-frame clones, with some not included. The V and J calls and the clone size are those of that table, but D and trimming were determined from the DNA. Here the sample spans more than 85,000 clones, roughly 89% being singletons. There are 15 residues in the CDR3. V was clipped by 4 bases and J by 4 bases, with 13 bases between them. The germline V gene has CDR1 WNHNN and CDR2 SYGVQD (reference sequence). Enrolment of Seattle patients took place during active infection, and they were followed longitudinally.

The V gene is TRBV10-1, the J gene TRBJ2-2, with D perhaps TRBD1 (5 bases). The specimen was peripheral blood. This receptor was identified in a woman aged 45-65 years with COVID-19, enrolled during active disease. The CDR3 is CASSAGWRGTGELFF. As DNA, the CDR3 is TGCGCCAGCAGTGCAGGGTGGCGTGGCACCGGGGAGCTGTTTTTT.